This TCR beta chain emerged from a study of control samples from healthy donors and cancer patients. Sequencing was performed with immunoSEQ multiplex PCR; in TCRdb, only in-frame clones are kept and a portion is missing. The sample holds around 250,000 clones; roughly 82% are singletons and the top ten take about an eighth. This clone was detected only a few times. The V gene end was trimmed by 5 bases and the J gene end by 6 bases; junction bases not matched to a gene: 5. Per germline, CDR1 LGHDT and CDR2 YNNKEL (reference sequence). The CDR3 spans 15 residues. The specimen was PBMCs. This TCR derives from a woman aged 55-75 years with lung cancer. This chain links TRBV3-1 (or the pseudogene TRBV3-2) with TRBJ1-6; 9 positions match TRBD1. DNA of the CDR3: TGTGCCAGCAGCACAGGGACAGGGACTAATTCACCCCTCCACTTT. Encoded protein: CASSTGTGTNSPLHF.